These 10 T cell receptor beta chains were all obtained from the same sample, sequenced in a study of beta chain features in type 1 diabetes. The antigens of these receptors remain unknown. The authors reverse transcribed all of the isolated RNA, so sequencing captured expressed TCRB transcripts. Data came from immunoSEQ multiplex PCR; TCRdb stores just in-frame clones and leaves some out. Of roughly 250,000 clones detected, about a fifth appear once; the ten largest clones hold around 0.028%. Study conclusions and caveats: All four CD4+ subsets from Type 1 diabetes patients carried moderately but significantly shorter TCRB CDR3s.

Source material: naive CD4+ T cells from blood. The receptors were gathered from a woman aged 40-49 years with type 1 diabetes.

The rearrangement uses TRBV29-1 and TRBJ1-4; the match to TRBD1 covers 9 bases. After removal of 4 bases from V and 4 bases from J, the junction contained 1 base not matched to a gene. Germline lookup yields CDR1 SQVTM and CDR2 ANQGSEA. CDR3 length: 13 amino acids. The CDR3 region has the DNA TGCAGCGTTGGGGGACAGGGTAATGAAAAACTGTTTTTT. Translated: CSVGGQGNEKLFF.

V usage is TRBV25-1 and J usage is TRBJ2-1; D may be TRBD1 (6 bases). The CDR3 spans 13 residues. The V gene lost 6 bases and the J gene lost 3 bases, with 9 bases spanning the gap. In germline, CDR1 is MGHDK, CDR2 SYGVNS. The CDR3, as DNA: TGTGCCAGCAGCGACAGGATCTACAATGAGCAGTTCTTC. Protein product: CASSDRIYNEQFF. The full variable domain, in which reference TRBV25-1 and TRBJ2-1 provide the parts outside the CDR3, is EADIYQTPRYLVIGTGKKITLECSQTMGHDKMYWYQQDPGMELHLIHYSYGVNSTEKGDLSSESTVSRIRTEHFPLTLESARPSHTSQYLCASSDRIYNEQFFGPGTRLTVL.

The chain links TRBV7-2 to TRBJ2-3; TRBD2 matches 10 bases. CDR1 SGHTA and CDR2 FQGNSA come from the germline V gene. The CDR3 totals 17 residues. Trimming at V came to 5 bases and at J to 0 bases, leaving 8 bases not matched to a gene. The CDR3 sequence: CASSLRTSGSSTDTQYF. The CDR3 nucleotides are TGTGCCAGCAGCCTTAGGACTAGCGGTTCTAGCACAGATACGCAGTATTTT.

The chain joins TRBV5-1 to TRBJ2-6, with D unresolved. The CDR3 length is 13 residues. Germline V gene sequence: CDR1 SGHRS, CDR2 YFSETQ. Between the trimmed V and J ends, which lost 9 bases and 0 bases, there was a span of 7 bases. The CDR3 sequence: CATSLSGANVLTF. The CDR3 nucleotides are TGCGCCACCTCTCTCTCTGGGGCCAACGTCCTGACTTTC. The whole variable domain, remainder taken from reference TRBV5-1 and TRBJ2-6, is KAGVTQTPRYLIKTRGQQVTLSCSPISGHRSVSWYQQTPGQGLQFLFEYFSETQRNKGNFPGRFSGRQFSNSRSEMNVSTLELGDSALYLCATSLSGANVLTFGAGSRLTVL.

This clone was detected only a few times. V usage is TRBV9 and J usage is TRBJ2-6, with TRBD2 as a possible D gene (5 bases). V was trimmed by 5 bases and J by 0 bases, leaving 12 bases between them. Per the germline V gene, CDR1 is SGDLS and CDR2 is YYNGEE. The CDR3 contains 16 residues. CDR3 DNA sequence: TGTGCCAGCAGGGAGGACCGATTCTCTGGGGCCAACGTCCTGACTTTC. It codes for CASREDRFSGANVLTF.

The rearrangement links TRBV28 to TRBJ2-7; TRBD1 matches at 11 bases. The CDR3 contains 15 residues. Germline V gene sequence: CDR1 MDHEN, CDR2 SYDVKM. Losses at the gene ends were 4 bases for V and 6 bases for J; bases not matched to a gene: 8. For the CDR3, the DNA is TGTGCCAGCAGTTCCCATGCGGACAGGGGGCGCGAGCAGTACTTC. Protein product: CASSSHADRGREQYF.

This clone was seen more than once but under ten times. The CDR3 region has the DNA TGTGCCTCCACCAGAGAGGGGAACACTGAAGCTTTCTTT. Protein sequence: CASTREGNTEAFF. The V and J genes are TRBV30 and TRBJ1-1, with D unresolved. In germline, CDR1 is GTSNPN, CDR2 SVGIG (reference sequence). The CDR3 spans 13 residues. V dropped 7 bases and J dropped 1 base, with 13 bases sitting between them.

V and J are TRBV9 and TRBJ2-5; 8 nucleotides line up with TRBD2. The junction had 11 bases not matched to a gene; V was cut back by 2 bases and J by 5 bases. The CDR3 covers 16 residues. Germline assignment: CDR1 SGDLS and CDR2 YYNGEE. This CDR3 is CASSVSGIPWGETQYF. Here the CDR3 DNA reads TGTGCCAGCAGCGTTAGCGGGATCCCCTGGGGGGAGACCCAGTACTTC.

This sequence joins TRBV9 and TRBJ2-2; D is unclear. The V end lost 3 bases, the J end lost 6 bases, and 15 bases lay between the germline ends. Germline-derived CDR1 and CDR2 are SGDLS and YYNGEE. This CDR3 is 15 amino acids long. Here the CDR3 reads CASSASILPPGELFF. CDR3 bases: TGTGCCAGCAGCGCCTCTATACTGCCCCCCGGGGAGCTGTTTTTT.

This rearrangement joins TRBV7-9 to TRBJ2-7; D remains unclear. Trimming stripped 5 bases from V and 7 bases from J, with 18 bases between. The CDR3 extends over 14 amino acids. CDR1 is SEHNR, CDR2 FQNEAQ, per germline (reference sequence). CDR3 bases: TGTGCCAGCAGCCCCACCCTCCCCGGGTGGGAGCAGTACTTC. Protein product: CASSPTLPGWEQYF.